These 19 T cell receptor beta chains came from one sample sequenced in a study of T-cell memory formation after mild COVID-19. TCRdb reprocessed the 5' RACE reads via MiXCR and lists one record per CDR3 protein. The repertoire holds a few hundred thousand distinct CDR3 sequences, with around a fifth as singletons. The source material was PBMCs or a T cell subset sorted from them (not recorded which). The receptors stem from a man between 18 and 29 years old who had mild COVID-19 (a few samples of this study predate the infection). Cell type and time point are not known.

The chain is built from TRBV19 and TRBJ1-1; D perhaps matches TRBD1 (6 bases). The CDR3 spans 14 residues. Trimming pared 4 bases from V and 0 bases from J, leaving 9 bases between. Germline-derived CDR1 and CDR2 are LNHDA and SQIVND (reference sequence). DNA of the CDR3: TGTGCCAGTAGTACCAGGGGTTTGAACACTGAAGCTTTCTTT. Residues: CASSTRGLNTEAFF.

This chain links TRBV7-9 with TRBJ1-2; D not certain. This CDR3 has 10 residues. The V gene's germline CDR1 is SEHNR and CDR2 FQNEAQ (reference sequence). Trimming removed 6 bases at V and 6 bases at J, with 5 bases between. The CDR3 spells CASSGDGYTF. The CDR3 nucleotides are TGTGCCAGCAGTGGGGATGGCTACACCTTC.

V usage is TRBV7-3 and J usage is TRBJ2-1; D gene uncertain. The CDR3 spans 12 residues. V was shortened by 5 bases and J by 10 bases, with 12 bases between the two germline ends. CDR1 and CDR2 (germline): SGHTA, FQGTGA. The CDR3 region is CASSPLLREQFF. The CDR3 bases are TGTGCCAGCAGCCCCCTCCTAAGGGAGCAGTTCTTC. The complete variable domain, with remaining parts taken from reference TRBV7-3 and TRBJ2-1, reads GAGVSQTPSNKVTEKGKYVELRCDPISGHTALYWYRQSLGQGPEFLIYFQGTGAADDSGLPNDRFFAVRPEGSVSTLKIQRTERGDSAVYLCASSPLLREQFFGPGTRLTVL.

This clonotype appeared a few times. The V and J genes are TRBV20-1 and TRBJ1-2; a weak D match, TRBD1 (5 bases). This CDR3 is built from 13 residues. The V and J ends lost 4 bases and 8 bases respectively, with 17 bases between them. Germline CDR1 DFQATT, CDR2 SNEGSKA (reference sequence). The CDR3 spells CSAISPREYGYTF. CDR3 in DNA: TGCAGTGCTATTTCCCCCAGGGAGTACGGCTACACCTTC.

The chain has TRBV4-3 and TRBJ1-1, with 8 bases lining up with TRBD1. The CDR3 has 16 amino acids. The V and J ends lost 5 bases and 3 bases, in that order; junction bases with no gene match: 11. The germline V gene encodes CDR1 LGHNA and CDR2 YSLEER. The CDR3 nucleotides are TGCGCCAGCAGCTCACGCCCCCTGACAGGGGACACTGAAGCTTTCTTT. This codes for CASSSRPLTGDTEAFF.

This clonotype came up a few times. CDR3 in amino acids: CASSLRPGTSVTFSTDTQYF. In DNA form, the CDR3 reads TGTGCCAGCAGCCTGAGACCCGGGACTAGCGTTACTTTTAGCACAGATACGCAGTATTTT. The chain employs TRBV7-8 and TRBJ2-3; 10 nucleotides match TRBD2. Germline CDR1 reads SGHVS; CDR2 reads FQNEAQ. Germline trimming cut 5 bases from V and 0 bases from J; bases unmatched to any gene: 17. The CDR3 is 20 amino acids.

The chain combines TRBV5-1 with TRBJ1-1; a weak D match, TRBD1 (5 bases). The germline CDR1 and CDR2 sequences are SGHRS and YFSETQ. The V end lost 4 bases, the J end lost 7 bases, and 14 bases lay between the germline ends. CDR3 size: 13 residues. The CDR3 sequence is CASSPGTVDEAFF. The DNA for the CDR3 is TGCGCCAGCAGCCCGGGGACGGTAGATGAAGCTTTCTTT.

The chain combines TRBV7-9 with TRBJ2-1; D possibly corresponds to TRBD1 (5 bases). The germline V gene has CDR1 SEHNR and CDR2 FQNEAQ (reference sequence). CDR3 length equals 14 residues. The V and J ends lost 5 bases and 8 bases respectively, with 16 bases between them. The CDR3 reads CASSQGIWGDEQFF. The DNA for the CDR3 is TGTGCCAGCAGCCAAGGAATATGGGGCGATGAGCAGTTCTTC.

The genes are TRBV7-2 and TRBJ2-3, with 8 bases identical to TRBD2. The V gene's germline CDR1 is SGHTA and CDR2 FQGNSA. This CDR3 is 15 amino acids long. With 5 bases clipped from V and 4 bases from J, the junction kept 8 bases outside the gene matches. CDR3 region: CASSVLYGGADTQYF. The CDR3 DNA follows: TGTGCCAGCAGCGTACTCTACGGGGGGGCAGATACGCAGTATTTT.

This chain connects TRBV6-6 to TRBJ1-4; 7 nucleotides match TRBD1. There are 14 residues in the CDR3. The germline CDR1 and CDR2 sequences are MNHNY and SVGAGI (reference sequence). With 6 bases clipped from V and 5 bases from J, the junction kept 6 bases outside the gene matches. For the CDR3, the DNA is TGTGCCAGCAGGACAGGGTATTTGAATGAAAAACTGTTTTTT. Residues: CASRTGYLNEKLFF.

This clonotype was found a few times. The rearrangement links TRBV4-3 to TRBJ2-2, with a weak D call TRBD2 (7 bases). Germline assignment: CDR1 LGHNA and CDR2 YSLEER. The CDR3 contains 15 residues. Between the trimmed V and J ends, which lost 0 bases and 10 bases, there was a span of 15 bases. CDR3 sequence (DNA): TGCGCCAGCAGCCAAGAGGCGGGGGCCCGATTGGAGCTGTTTTTT. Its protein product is CASSQEAGARLELFF.

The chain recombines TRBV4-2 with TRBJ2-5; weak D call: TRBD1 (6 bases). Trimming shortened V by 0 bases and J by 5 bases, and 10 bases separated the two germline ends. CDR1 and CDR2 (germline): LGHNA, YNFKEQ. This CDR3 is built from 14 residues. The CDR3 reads CASSQEGARETQYF. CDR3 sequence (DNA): TGTGCCAGCAGCCAAGAGGGGGCAAGGGAGACCCAGTACTTC.

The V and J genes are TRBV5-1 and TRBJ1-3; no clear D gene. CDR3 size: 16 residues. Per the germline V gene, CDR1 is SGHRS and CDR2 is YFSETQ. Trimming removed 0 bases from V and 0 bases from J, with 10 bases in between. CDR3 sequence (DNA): TGCGCCAGCAGCTTGGAGGGTTCAGGCTCTGGAAACACCATATATTTT. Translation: CASSLEGSGSGNTIYF.

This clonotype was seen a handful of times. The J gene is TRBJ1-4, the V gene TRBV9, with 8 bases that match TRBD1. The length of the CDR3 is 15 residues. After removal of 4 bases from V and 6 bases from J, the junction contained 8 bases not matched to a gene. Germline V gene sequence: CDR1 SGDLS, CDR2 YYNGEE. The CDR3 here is CASSTETGEYEKLFF. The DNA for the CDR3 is TGTGCCAGCAGCACCGAGACAGGGGAATATGAAAAACTGTTTTTT.

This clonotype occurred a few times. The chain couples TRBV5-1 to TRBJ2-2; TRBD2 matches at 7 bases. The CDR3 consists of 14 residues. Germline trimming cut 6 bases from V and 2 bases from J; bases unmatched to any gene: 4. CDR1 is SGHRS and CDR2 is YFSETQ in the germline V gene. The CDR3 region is CASMASGNTGELFF. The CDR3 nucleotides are TGCGCCAGCATGGCTAGCGGTAACACCGGGGAGCTGTTTTTT.

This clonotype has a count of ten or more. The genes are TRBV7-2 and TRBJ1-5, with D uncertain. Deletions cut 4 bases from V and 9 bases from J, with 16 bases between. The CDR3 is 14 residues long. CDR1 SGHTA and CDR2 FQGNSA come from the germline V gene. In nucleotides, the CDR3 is TGTGCCAGCAGCTCCCCAAACAGCTTACTGCCCCAGCATTTT. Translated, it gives CASSSPNSLLPQHF. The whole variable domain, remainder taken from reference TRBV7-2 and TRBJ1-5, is GAGVSQSPSNKVTEKGKDVELRCDPISGHTALYWYRQSLGQGLEFLIYFQGNSAPDKSGLPSDRFSAERTGGSVSTLTIQRTQQEDSAVYLCASSSPNSLLPQHFGDGTRLSIL.

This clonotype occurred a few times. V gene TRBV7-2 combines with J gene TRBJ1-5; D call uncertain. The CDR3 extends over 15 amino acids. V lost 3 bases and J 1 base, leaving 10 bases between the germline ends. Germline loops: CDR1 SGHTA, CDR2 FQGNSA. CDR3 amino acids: CASSLHRDSNQPQHF. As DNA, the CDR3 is TGTGCCAGCAGCTTGCATAGAGACAGCAATCAGCCCCAGCATTTT.

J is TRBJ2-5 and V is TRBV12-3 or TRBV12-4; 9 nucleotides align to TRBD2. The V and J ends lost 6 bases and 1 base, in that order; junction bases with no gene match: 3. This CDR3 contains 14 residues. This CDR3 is CASRLAGSQETQYF. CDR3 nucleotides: TGTGCCAGCAGACTAGCGGGTTCCCAAGAGACCCAGTACTTC.

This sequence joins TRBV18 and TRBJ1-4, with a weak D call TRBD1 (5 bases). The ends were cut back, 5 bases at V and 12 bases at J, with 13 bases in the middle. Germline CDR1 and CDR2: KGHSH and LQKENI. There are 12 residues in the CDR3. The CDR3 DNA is TGTGCCAGCTCAAGAACTCGGGGGGAACTGTTTTTT. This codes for CASSRTRGELFF.